These T cell receptor beta chains were read from a single sample in a study of cytomegalovirus exposure and HLA in healthy donors. Clones were read by immunoSEQ multiplex PCR, and TCRdb kept only the in-frame ones, dropping some. Altogether about 130,000 clones are present, approximately 85% being singletons, with the ten largest covering about 6.7%. The sample was PBMCs. Receptors originate from a woman aged 25-40 years in good health and CMV-seropositive. Each CDR3 is given with its conserved first and last residue. A D gene is named only where the DNA matches it firmly. A clone size is listed for some rows: how often the clone was seen (once, few, many), or a class if it is expanded.

cdr3_aa cdr3_nt j_call clone_size v_call d_call
CASSLGGGRGFYEQYF TGTGCCAGCAGCTTAGGAGGCGGGAGGGGCTTCTACGAGCAGTACTTC TRBJ2-7 . TRBV13 TRBD2
CASMWTSGTNTGELFF TGTGCCAGCATGTGGACTAGCGGGACGAACACCGGGGAGCTGTTTTTT TRBJ2-2 . TRBV7-6 TRBD2
CASSQVGKRETYNEQFF TGTGCCAGCAGCCAAGTAGGGAAGCGGGAGACCTACAATGAGCAGTTCTTC TRBJ2-1 once TRBV4-2 TRBD2
CASSSPLRGPTNEKLFF TGTGCCAGCAGTTCACCCCTCAGGGGGCCGACTAATGAAAAACTGTTTTTT TRBJ1-4 . TRBV28 TRBD1
CASGPRPQGRLQPQHF TGTGCCAGTGGTCCTCGTCCACAGGGGAGACTGCAGCCCCAGCATTTT TRBJ1-5 . TRBV19 TRBD1
CASSSGFHEETQYF TGCGCCAGCAGCTCCGGGTTCCACGAGGAGACCCAGTACTTC TRBJ2-5 . TRBV5-1 .
CASSPLLTSGKETQYF TGTGCCAGTAGCCCCCTCCTTACTAGCGGTAAAGAGACCCAGTACTTC TRBJ2-5 . TRBV19 TRBD2
CATSPRVGSAEAFF TGTGCCACCAGCCCGAGGGTAGGGTCCGCTGAAGCTTTCTTT TRBJ1-1 . TRBV15 .
CASSLSGGKLFF TGTGCCAGCAGTTTATCGGGAGGAAAACTGTTTTTT TRBJ1-4 . TRBV28 .
CASSLDGLRTQYF TGTGCCAGCAGCTTAGATGGGCTCCGTACGCAGTATTTT TRBJ2-3 . TRBV11-3 .
CAWNRGAGSTDTQYF TGTGCCTGGAACCGCGGAGCGGGGAGCACAGATACGCAGTATTTT TRBJ2-3 . TRBV30 TRBD2
CASSYSREGNQPQHF TGTGCCAGCAGTTACTCAAGGGAGGGCAATCAGCCCCAGCATTTT TRBJ1-5 . TRBV6-5 .
CAIRSLAASSYEQYF TGTGCCATCAGGAGCCTAGCGGCCAGCTCCTACGAGCAGTACTTC TRBJ2-7 once TRBV10-3 TRBD2
CASSFTERQGAYEQYF TGTGCCAGCAGTTTTACCGAGCGGCAGGGGGCCTACGAGCAGTACTTC TRBJ2-7 . TRBV27 TRBD1
CASSSRDRGNEQFF TGTGCCAGCAGCTCCCGGGACAGGGGGAATGAGCAGTTCTTC TRBJ2-1 few TRBV7-8 TRBD1
CASREAGASYEQYF TGTGCCAGCAGGGAGGCGGGTGCTTCCTACGAGCAGTACTTC TRBJ2-7 . TRBV2 .
CASSLVSGSYEQYF TGCGCCAGCAGCTTGGTTTCGGGGTCCTACGAGCAGTACTTC TRBJ2-7 . TRBV5-1 .
CAWSGKGLSSYNSPLHF TGTGCCTGGAGTGGTAAGGGGTTAAGCTCCTATAATTCACCCCTCCACTTT TRBJ1-6 . TRBV30 .
CASSLIGGFYEQYF TGTGCCAGCAGCCTTATCGGGGGGTTCTACGAGCAGTACTTC TRBJ2-7 . TRBV5-6 TRBD2
CASISPQAGYGYTF TGTGCCAGCATCAGCCCTCAGGCGGGCTATGGCTACACCTTC TRBJ1-2 . TRBV21-1 .
CASSGGTSGRPPEWEQYF TGTGCCAGCAGTGGGGGGACTAGCGGGAGGCCCCCCGAGTGGGAGCAGTACTTC TRBJ2-5 . TRBV2 TRBD2
CASSTGQETQYF TGTGCCAGCAGTACGGGGCAAGAGACCCAGTACTTC TRBJ2-5 . TRBV28 .
CATSLHAGGTSTDTQYF TGTGCCACCAGCCTGCACGCCGGGGGGACTAGCACAGATACGCAGTATTTT TRBJ2-3 . TRBV15 TRBD2
CASSSGAEAFF TGTGCCAGCAGCTCAGGGGCCGAAGCTTTCTTT TRBJ1-1 . TRBV5-5 .
CASSPQGGVMDTQYF TGTGCCAGCAGCCCGCAGGGAGGGGTTATGGATACGCAGTATTTT TRBJ2-3 . TRBV7-3 TRBD2
CASSPGGAGGYYEQYF TGTGCCAGCAGCCCCGGGGGGGCGGGTGGCTACTACGAGCAGTACTTC TRBJ2-7 . TRBV7-9 TRBD2
CASTRREGRNEQFF TGTGCCAGCACCCGGAGGGAGGGGCGCAATGAGCAGTTCTTC TRBJ2-1 . TRBV6-5 TRBD2
CASSLGKADAYNEQFF TGTGCCAGCAGCTTAGGAAAAGCGGACGCTTACAATGAGCAGTTCTTC TRBJ2-1 . TRBV7-3 .
CASSSGTSGAGDTQYF TGTGCCAGCAGCTCGGGGACTAGCGGGGCGGGAGATACGCAGTATTTT TRBJ2-3 once TRBV5-4 TRBD2
CASSFSAASNSNQPQHF TGTGCCAGCAGTTTCAGCGCTGCCAGCAATAGCAATCAGCCCCAGCATTTT TRBJ1-5 . TRBV28 .
CASSFWTAVGETQYF TGTGCCAGCAGCTTTTGGACAGCCGTGGGAGAGACCCAGTACTTC TRBJ2-5 . TRBV14 .
CATSLWDSHYENTEAFF TGTGCCACCAGCTTGTGGGACAGCCATTATGAGAACACTGAAGCTTTCTTT TRBJ1-1 . TRBV15 TRBD1
CSARDRGELFF TGCAGTGCTAGAGATCGGGGGGAGCTGTTTTTT TRBJ2-2 . TRBV20-1 .
CASSTDGNYGYTF TGTGCCAGCAGCACCGACGGGAACTATGGCTACACCTTC TRBJ1-2 few TRBV7-9 .
CASILDRGNTEAFF TGTGCCAGCATCTTGGACAGGGGGAACACTGAAGCTTTCTTT TRBJ1-1 . TRBV2 TRBD1
CASRDREGGTEAFF TGTGCCAGCCGGGACAGGGAAGGGGGCACTGAAGCTTTCTTT TRBJ1-1 . TRBV18 TRBD1
CAWSWATGPLHF TGTGCCTGGAGTTGGGCGACAGGCCCTCTCCACTTT TRBJ1-6 . TRBV30 .
CASSQVWVADGVEQFF TGCGCCAGCAGCCAAGTGTGGGTAGCGGACGGGGTTGAGCAGTTCTTC TRBJ2-1 . TRBV4-1 .
CASSLPGFGELFF TGTGCCAGCAGCCTGCCGGGGTTCGGGGAGCTGTTTTTT TRBJ2-2 . TRBV5-6 .
CASSRTGYEQYF TGTGCCAGCAGTCGCACCGGTTACGAGCAGTACTTC TRBJ2-7 . TRBV27 .